The 19 T cell receptor beta chains below were found in one sample sequenced in a study of CD8+ T cells in alopecia areata (dated by TCRdb to between 2017 and 2018). The library was obtained by the immunoSEQ multiplex PCR assay. RNA was extracted from all samples and reverse transcribed into cDNA as template for TCR sequencing. This immuneACCESS table, as held by TCRdb, lists in-frame sequences with V and J called but not all clones. Of the missing ones, under half trace to an unresolved V gene in checked studies; the others have no known cause. The sample has 110,000 to 150,000 clones on record, about 51% of them singletons. Over 0.75% of the sample comes from the top ten. This specimen's time point label, per the study, means: baseline before oral tofacitinib. The input for sequencing was CD4+ T cells sorted from blood, taken at week 0. All receptors derive from a human donor with alopecia areata.

The chain employs TRBV27 and TRBJ2-7; D is possibly TRBD2 (6 bases). Trimming pared 6 bases from V and 2 bases from J, leaving 14 bases between. Per germline, CDR1 MNHEY and CDR2 SMNVEV (reference sequence). The CDR3 is 14 amino acids. The CDR3 coding sequence is TGTGCCAGCAGCCGGTCTTGGGGGGCCTACGAGCAGTACTTC. The encoded protein is CASSRSWGAYEQYF.

This clone was picked up a small number of times. The chain joins TRBV19 to TRBJ2-3, with 9 bases lining up with TRBD1. Germline V gene sequence: CDR1 LNHDA, CDR2 SQIVND (reference sequence). The CDR3 has 16 amino acids. J was trimmed by 1 base and V by 5 bases; bases with no gene match: 7. The DNA of the CDR3 is TGTGCCAGTAGTCACCGACAGGGGGTGGGCACAGATACGCAGTATTTT. Translated, it gives CASSHRQGVGTDTQYF. Combining the CDR3 with reference TRBV19 and TRBJ2-3 gives the whole variable domain DGGITQSPKYLFRKEGQNVTLSCEQNLNHDAMYWYRQDPGQGLRLIYYSQIVNDFQKGDIAEGYSVSREKKESFPLTVTSAQKNPTAFYLCASSHRQGVGTDTQYFGPGTRLTVL.

A note on this clone: The junction shows a germline mismatch at one end, possibly a read error. J is TRBJ2-5 and V is TRBV29-1, with D unresolved. There are 12 residues in the CDR3. CDR1 and CDR2 (germline): SQVTM, ANQGSEA. The CDR3 DNA follows: TGCAGCGCTGAAGTGCACCAAGAGACCCAGTACTTC. Encoded protein: CSAEVHQETQYF.

The chain joins TRBV4-1 to TRBJ2-2; TRBD2 matches 7 bases. Germline assignment: CDR1 MGHRA and CDR2 YSYEKL. V lost 5 bases to trimming and J lost 6 bases; unmatched junction nucleotides: 3. This CDR3 region has 13 residues. The CDR3 spells CASSKRGSGELFF. The CDR3 DNA reads TGCGCCAGCAGCAAGCGGGGCTCCGGGGAGCTGTTTTTT.

V and J are TRBV19 and TRBJ1-2; D may be TRBD1 (6 bases). Trimming removed 9 bases at V and 4 bases at J, with 15 bases between. The CDR3 is 13 residues long. Germline CDR1 is LNHDA and CDR2 is SQIVND (reference sequence). CDR3 coding DNA: TGTGCCAGCAGACCTAAGGGGGTCTATGGCTACACCTTC. Its protein is CASRPKGVYGYTF.

The rearrangement joins TRBV29-1 to TRBJ2-7; D is unresolved. Trimming took 0 bases from V and 0 from J, leaving 6 bases between them. In germline, CDR1 is SQVTM, CDR2 ANQGSEA. The CDR3 sequence is 13 residues long. The CDR3, as DNA: TGCAGCGTTGAAGAAGGTCGCTCCTACGAGCAGTACTTC. Translating gives CSVEEGRSYEQYF.

A few counts support this clone. The CDR3 is CASSPGQRKDGYTF. Written as DNA, the CDR3 is TGTGCCAGCAGTCCTGGACAGCGTAAAGATGGCTACACCTTC. The rearrangement uses TRBV11-2 and TRBJ1-2, with a weak D call TRBD1 (6 bases). This CDR3 comprises 14 residues. V shed 6 bases and J shed 6 bases, with 17 bases lying between them. CDR1 and CDR2 from the germline V gene are SGHAT and FQNNGV.

This clone was detected a few times. The gene calls are TRBV29-1 and TRBJ2-5; 11 positions agree with TRBD2. J lost 5 bases, V lost 7 bases, and 9 bases had no gene match. CDR3 size: 14 residues. Germline CDR1 SQVTM, CDR2 ANQGSEA. CDR3 nucleotide sequence: TGCAGCGCTATACCTAGCGGGAGGACGGAGACCCAGTACTTC. Encoded protein: CSAIPSGRTETQYF. The full variable domain, in which reference TRBV29-1 and TRBJ2-5 provide the parts outside the CDR3, is SAVISQKPSRDICQRGTSLTIQCQVDSQVTMMFWYRQQPGQSLTLIATANQGSEATYESGFVIDKFPISRPNLTFSTLTVSNMSPEDSSIYLCSAIPSGRTETQYFGPGTRLLVL.

This clone was seen only a few times. The chain employs TRBV5-1 and TRBJ2-3; D perhaps matches TRBD2 (5 bases). V was clipped by 4 bases and J by 2 bases, with 14 bases between them. CDR1 and CDR2 (germline): SGHRS, YFSETQ. CDR3 length: 15 amino acids. Here the CDR3 reads CASSLRTGYTDTQYF. CDR3 bases: TGCGCCAGCAGCCTAAGGACTGGATACACAGATACGCAGTATTTT.

V is TRBV4-1 and J is TRBJ2-7, with D possibly being TRBD1 (6 bases). Germline CDR1 reads MGHRA; CDR2 reads YSYEKL. V was clipped by 1 base and J by 1 base, with 11 bases between them. The length of the CDR3 is 15 residues. CDR3 nucleotide sequence: TGCGCCAGCAGCCAAGCAGGGGCCCTGTCCTACGAGCAGTACTTC. This codes for CASSQAGALSYEQYF.

V and J are TRBV4-1 and TRBJ2-7; 8 bases are shared with TRBD1. Germline V gene lookup returns CDR1 MGHRA and CDR2 YSYEKL. The V segment lost 4 bases and the J segment 2 bases; nucleotides outside the gene matches: 4. The CDR3 length is 14 residues. This CDR3 reads CASSPVDRAYEQYF. In DNA, the CDR3 is TGCGCCAGCAGCCCGGTGGACAGGGCCTACGAGCAGTACTTC.

In this sample, this clone turned up a few times. The V call is TRBV29-1, the J call TRBJ2-2; weak D call: TRBD1 (6 bases). The CDR3 is 16 residues long. Trimming shortened V by 2 bases and J by 0 bases, and 13 bases separated the two germline ends. Germline-derived CDR1 and CDR2 are SQVTM and ANQGSEA. The CDR3 sequence: CSVETSTGSNTGELFF. As DNA, the CDR3 is TGCAGCGTTGAAACCTCGACAGGCTCGAACACCGGGGAGCTGTTTTTT.

The chain is built from TRBV18 and TRBJ2-7; 8 positions match TRBD2. Looked up from germline, CDR1 is KGHSH and CDR2 is LQKENI. The CDR3 has 12 amino acids. V dropped 6 bases and J dropped 5; count of bases not matched to a gene: 3. The CDR3 DNA follows: TGTGCCAGCTCCGGGGGGGCCAACGAGCAGTACTTC. Translated: CASSGGANEQYF.

The chain links TRBV6-1 to TRBJ2-6; D is uncertain. Per germline, CDR1 MNHNS and CDR2 SASEGT. This CDR3 is built from 16 residues. V was clipped by 4 bases and J by 0 bases, with 10 bases between them. The CDR3 region is CASSARRSSGANVLTF. In DNA, the CDR3 is TGTGCCAGCAGTGCTCGACGTAGCTCTGGGGCCAACGTCCTGACTTTC.

In this sample, this clone turned up a few times. V is TRBV7-9 and J is TRBJ2-5; the match to TRBD2 covers 12 bases. The J segment lost 5 bases and the V segment lost 5 bases, leaving 6 bases of the junction unmatched. The CDR3 has 15 amino acids. Germline-derived CDR1 and CDR2 are SEHNR and FQNEAQ (reference sequence). This CDR3 is CASSRGTSGRETQYF. The CDR3 region has the DNA TGTGCCAGCAGCCGGGGGACTAGCGGGCGCGAGACCCAGTACTTC.

The rearrangement uses TRBV29-1 and TRBJ2-7; 8 bases are a match to TRBD2. V trimming: 6 bases; J trimming: 5 bases; junction bases outside the gene matches: 12. Per the germline V gene, CDR1 is SQVTM and CDR2 is ANQGSEA. The CDR3 loop spans 14 amino acids. Here the CDR3 DNA reads TGCAGCGTCAAAGCGGTGGCGGGAGGCCACGAGCAGTACTTC. This encodes CSVKAVAGGHEQYF.

J is TRBJ1-2 and V is TRBV30; D possibly corresponds to TRBD1 (5 bases). The CDR3 covers 16 residues. V dropped 0 bases and J dropped 3 bases, with 17 bases sitting between them. Germline V gene data show CDR1 as GTSNPN and CDR2 as SVGIG (reference sequence). This CDR3 reads CAWSVRGRATDYGYTF. The CDR3 DNA is TGTGCCTGGAGTGTACGGGGCAGAGCTACGGACTATGGCTACACCTTC.

The V call is TRBV28, the J call TRBJ2-5; TRBD1 aligns across 8 bases. The CDR3 spans 16 residues. In germline, CDR1 is MDHEN, CDR2 SYDVKM. Unmatched junction bases numbered 21, after V lost 7 bases and J lost 11 bases. This CDR3 is CASNLSGQGQHGVQYF. CDR3 nucleotide sequence: TGTGCCAGCAACCTATCAGGACAGGGTCAACATGGGGTACAGTACTTC.

This chain links TRBV19 with TRBJ1-1; 7 nucleotides line up with TRBD1. V was clipped by 9 bases and J by 10 bases; unmatched bases: 11. Germline lookup yields CDR1 LNHDA and CDR2 SQIVND (reference sequence). This CDR3 is 12 amino acids long. CDR3 in amino acids: CASSLWDSGAFF. CDR3 in DNA: TGTGCCAGCAGTCTCTGGGACAGTGGAGCTTTCTTT.